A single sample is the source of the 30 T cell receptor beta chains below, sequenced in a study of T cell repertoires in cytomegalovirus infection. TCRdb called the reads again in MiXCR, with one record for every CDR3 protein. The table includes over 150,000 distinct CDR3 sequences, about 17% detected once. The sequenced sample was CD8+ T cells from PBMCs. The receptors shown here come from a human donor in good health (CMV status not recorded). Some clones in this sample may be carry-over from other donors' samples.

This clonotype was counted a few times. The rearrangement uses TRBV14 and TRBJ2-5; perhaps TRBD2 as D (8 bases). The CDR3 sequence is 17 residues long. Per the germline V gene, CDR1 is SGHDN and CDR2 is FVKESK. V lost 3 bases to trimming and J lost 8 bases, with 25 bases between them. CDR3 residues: CASSHFPAPREGATQYF. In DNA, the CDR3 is TGTGCCAGCAGCCACTTCCCGGCCCCTCGGGAGGGGGCAACCCAGTACTTC.

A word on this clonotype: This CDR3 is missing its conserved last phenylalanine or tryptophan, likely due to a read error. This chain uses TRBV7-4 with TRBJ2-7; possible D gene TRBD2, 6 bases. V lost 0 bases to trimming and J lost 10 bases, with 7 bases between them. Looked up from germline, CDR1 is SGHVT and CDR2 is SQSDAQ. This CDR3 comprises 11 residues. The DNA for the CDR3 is TGTGCCAGCAGCTTAGCGCGGGATCAGTACTTA. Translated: CASSLARDQYL.

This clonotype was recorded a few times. The CDR3 DNA sequence: TGTGCCAGCAGGGCGACAGGGGATGCAGGGTCCTATAATTCACCCCTCCACTTT. This gives the protein CASRATGDAGSYNSPLHF. This chain links TRBV2 with TRBJ1-6, with 8 nucleotides matching TRBD1. Trimming removed 6 bases from V and 1 base from J; junction bases left unmatched: 11. This CDR3 contains 18 residues. Germline values: CDR1 SNHLY, CDR2 FYNNEI.

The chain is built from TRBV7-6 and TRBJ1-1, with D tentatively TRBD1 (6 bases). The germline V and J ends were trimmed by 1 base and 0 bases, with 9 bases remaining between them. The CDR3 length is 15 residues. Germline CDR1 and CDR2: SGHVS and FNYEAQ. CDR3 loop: CASSLDPGVNTEAFF. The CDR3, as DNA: TGTGCCAGCAGCTTAGATCCAGGGGTGAACACTGAAGCTTTCTTT.

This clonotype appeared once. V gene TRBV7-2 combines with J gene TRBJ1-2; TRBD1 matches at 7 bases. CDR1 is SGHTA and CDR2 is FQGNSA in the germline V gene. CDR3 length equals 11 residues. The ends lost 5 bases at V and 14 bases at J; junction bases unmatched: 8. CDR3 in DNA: TGTGCCAGCAGCAACCGACAGGGAACAACCTTC. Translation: CASSNRQGTTF.

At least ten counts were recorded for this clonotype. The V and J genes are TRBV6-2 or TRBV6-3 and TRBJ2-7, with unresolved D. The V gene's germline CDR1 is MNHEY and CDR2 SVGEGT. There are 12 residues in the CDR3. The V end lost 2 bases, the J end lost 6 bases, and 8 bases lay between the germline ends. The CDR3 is CASSYQPSEQYF. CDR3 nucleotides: TGTGCCAGCAGTTACCAACCCTCCGAGCAGTACTTC.

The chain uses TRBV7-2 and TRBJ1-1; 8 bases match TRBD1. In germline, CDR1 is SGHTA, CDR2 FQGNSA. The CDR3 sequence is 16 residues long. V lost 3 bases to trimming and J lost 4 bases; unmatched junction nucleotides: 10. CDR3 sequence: CASSFYDRGMGTEAFF. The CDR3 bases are TGTGCCAGCAGCTTTTACGACAGGGGTATGGGCACTGAAGCTTTCTTT. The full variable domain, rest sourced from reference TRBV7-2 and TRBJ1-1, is GAGVSQSPSNKVTEKGKDVELRCDPISGHTALYWYRQSLGQGLEFLIYFQGNSAPDKSGLPSDRFSAERTGGSVSTLTIQRTQQEDSAVYLCASSFYDRGMGTEAFFGQGTRLTVV.

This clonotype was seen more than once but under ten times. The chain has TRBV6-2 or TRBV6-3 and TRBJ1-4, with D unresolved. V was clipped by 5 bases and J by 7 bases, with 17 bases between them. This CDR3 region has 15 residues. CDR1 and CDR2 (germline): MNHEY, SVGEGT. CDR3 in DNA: TGTGCCAGCAGTCAACCCACGACAAGGACTGAAAAACTGTTTTTT. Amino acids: CASSQPTTRTEKLFF.

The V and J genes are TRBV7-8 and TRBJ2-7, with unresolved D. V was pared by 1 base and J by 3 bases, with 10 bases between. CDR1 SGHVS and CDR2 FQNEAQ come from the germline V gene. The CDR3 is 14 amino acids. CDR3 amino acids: CASSLGSNDYEQYF. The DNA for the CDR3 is TGTGCCAGCAGCTTAGGCTCAAACGACTACGAGCAGTACTTC.

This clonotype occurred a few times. CDR3 sequence (DNA): TGCAGCCCTGAAGGTAGGGCTGGACAGCTTAGTGAAGCTTTCTTT. Translated, it gives CSPEGRAGQLSEAFF. The chain links TRBV20-1 to TRBJ1-1; weak D call: TRBD1 (6 bases). This CDR3 region has 15 residues. The germline V gene encodes CDR1 DFQATT and CDR2 SNEGSKA (reference sequence).

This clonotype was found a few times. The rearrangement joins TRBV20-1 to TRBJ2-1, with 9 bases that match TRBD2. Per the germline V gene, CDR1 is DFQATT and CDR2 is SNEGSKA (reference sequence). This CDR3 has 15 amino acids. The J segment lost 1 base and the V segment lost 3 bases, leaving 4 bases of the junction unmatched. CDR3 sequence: CSARRAGGSYNEQFF. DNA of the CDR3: TGCAGTGCTAGGAGAGCGGGGGGATCCTACAATGAGCAGTTCTTC.

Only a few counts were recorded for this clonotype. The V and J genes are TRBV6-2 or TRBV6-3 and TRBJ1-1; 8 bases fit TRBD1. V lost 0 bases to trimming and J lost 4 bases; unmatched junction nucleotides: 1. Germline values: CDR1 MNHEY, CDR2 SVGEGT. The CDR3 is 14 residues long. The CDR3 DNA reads TGTGCCAGCAGTTACTCACAGGGGGGCACTGAAGCTTTCTTT. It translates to CASSYSQGGTEAFF.

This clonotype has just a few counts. The CDR3 sequence: CASSLSLMARNQPQHF. DNA of the CDR3: TGTGCCAGCAGTTTATCCCTTATGGCCCGGAATCAGCCCCAGCATTTT. J is TRBJ1-5 and V is TRBV27; D is ambiguous. The CDR3 loop spans 16 amino acids. V lost 0 bases to trimming and J lost 4 bases, with 13 bases between them. CDR1 MNHEY and CDR2 SMNVEV come from the germline V gene (reference sequence).

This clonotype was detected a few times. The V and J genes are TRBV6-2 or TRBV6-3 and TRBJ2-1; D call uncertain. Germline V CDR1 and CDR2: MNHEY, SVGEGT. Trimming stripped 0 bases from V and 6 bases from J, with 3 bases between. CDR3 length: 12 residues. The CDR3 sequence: CASSYSTNEQFF. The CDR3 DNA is TGTGCCAGCAGTTACTCGACCAATGAGCAGTTCTTC.

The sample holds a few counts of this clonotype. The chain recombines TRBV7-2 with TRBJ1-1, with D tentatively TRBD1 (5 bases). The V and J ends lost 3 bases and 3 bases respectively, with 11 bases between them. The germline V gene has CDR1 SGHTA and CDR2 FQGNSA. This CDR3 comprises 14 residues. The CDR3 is CASSFGGSDTEAFF. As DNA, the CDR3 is TGTGCCAGCAGCTTCGGGGGTTCTGACACTGAAGCTTTCTTT.

CDR3 bases: TGTGCCACCGGAGAGCTAGGATACTATGGCTACACCTTC. This codes for CATGELGYYGYTF. This chain connects TRBV15 to TRBJ1-2; D is unresolved. Trimming took off 8 bases at V and 3 bases at J, with 13 bases between the two ends. The CDR3 is made up of 13 amino acids. Germline CDR1 LNHNV, CDR2 YYDKDF (reference sequence). The full variable domain, in which reference TRBV15 and TRBJ1-2 provide the parts outside the CDR3, is DAMVIQNPRYQVTQFGKPVTLSCSQTLNHNVMYWYQQKSSQAPKLLFHYYDKDFNNEADTPDNFQSRRPNTSFCFLDIRSPGLGDTAMYLCATGELGYYGYTFGSGTRLTVV.

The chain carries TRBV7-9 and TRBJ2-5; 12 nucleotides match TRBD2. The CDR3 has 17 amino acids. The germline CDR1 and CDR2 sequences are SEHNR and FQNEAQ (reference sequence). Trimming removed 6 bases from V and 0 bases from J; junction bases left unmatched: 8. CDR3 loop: CASSPDGLAGNQETQYF. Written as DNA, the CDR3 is TGTGCCAGCAGTCCTGATGGACTAGCGGGGAACCAAGAGACCCAGTACTTC.

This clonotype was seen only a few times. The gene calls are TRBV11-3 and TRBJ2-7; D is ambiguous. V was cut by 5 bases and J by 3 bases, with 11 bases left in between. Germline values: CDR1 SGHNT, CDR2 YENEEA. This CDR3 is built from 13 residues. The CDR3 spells CASSNPANYEQYF. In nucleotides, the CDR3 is TGTGCCAGCAGCAATCCAGCAAACTACGAGCAGTACTTC.

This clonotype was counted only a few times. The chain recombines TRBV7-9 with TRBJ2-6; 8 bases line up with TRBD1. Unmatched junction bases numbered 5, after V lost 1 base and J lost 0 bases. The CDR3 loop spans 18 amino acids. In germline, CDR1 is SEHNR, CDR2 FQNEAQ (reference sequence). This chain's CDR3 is CASSLDGTGVSGANVLTF. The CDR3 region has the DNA TGTGCCAGCAGCTTAGATGGGACAGGTGTCTCTGGGGCCAACGTCCTGACTTTC.

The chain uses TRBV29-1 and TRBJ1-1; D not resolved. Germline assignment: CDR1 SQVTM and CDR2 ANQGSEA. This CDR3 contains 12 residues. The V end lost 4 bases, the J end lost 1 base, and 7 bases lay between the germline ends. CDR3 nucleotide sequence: TGCAGCGTTGGACCTAGGAACACTGAAGCTTTCTTT. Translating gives CSVGPRNTEAFF.

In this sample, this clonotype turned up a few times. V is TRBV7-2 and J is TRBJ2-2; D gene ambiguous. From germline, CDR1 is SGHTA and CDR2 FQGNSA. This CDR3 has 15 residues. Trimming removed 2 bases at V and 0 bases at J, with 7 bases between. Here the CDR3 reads CASSLTVPNTGELFF. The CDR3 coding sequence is TGTGCCAGCAGCTTAACGGTACCGAACACCGGGGAGCTGTTTTTT.

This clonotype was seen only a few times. As DNA, the CDR3 is TGTGCCAGCAGTGAGAAGGCAGGGGATTACCACGAGCAGTACTTC. Translating gives CASSEKAGDYHEQYF. The chain links TRBV6-1 to TRBJ2-7, with a tentative D call TRBD1 (6 bases). The CDR3 loop spans 15 amino acids. Germline V gene data show CDR1 as MNHNS and CDR2 as SASEGT. Trimming stripped 3 bases from V and 5 bases from J, with 17 bases between.

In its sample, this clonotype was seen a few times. The CDR3 spells CSARDLYGLGGEQFF. In DNA, the CDR3 is TGCAGTGCTAGAGATCTCTATGGGCTCGGTGGTGAGCAGTTCTTC. The V call is TRBV20-1, the J call TRBJ2-1, with D unresolved. Germline loops: CDR1 DFQATT, CDR2 SNEGSKA (reference sequence). Between the trimmed V and J ends, which lost 0 bases and 9 bases, there was a span of 18 bases. The CDR3 has 15 residues.

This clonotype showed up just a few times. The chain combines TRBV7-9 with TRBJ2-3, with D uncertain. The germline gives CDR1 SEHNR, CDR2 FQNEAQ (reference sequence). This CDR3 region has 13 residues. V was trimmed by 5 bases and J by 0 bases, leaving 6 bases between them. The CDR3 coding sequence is TGTGCCAGCAGCCCCCCTAGCACAGATACGCAGTATTTT. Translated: CASSPPSTDTQYF.

The CDR3, as DNA: TGTGCCAGCAGCCCCTCCCAAGGTCACACTGAAGCTTTCTTT. Translating it yields CASSPSQGHTEAFF. This chain uses TRBV5-6 with TRBJ1-1; D is uncertain. Trimming took 4 bases from V and 3 from J, leaving 13 bases between them. Per germline, CDR1 SGHDT and CDR2 YYEEEE. CDR3 size: 14 residues.

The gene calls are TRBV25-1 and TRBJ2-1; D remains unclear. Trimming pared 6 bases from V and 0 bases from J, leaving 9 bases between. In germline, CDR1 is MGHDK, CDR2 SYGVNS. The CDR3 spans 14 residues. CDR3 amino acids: CASRTDFSYNEQFF. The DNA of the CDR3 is TGTGCCAGCAGGACGGATTTCTCCTACAATGAGCAGTTCTTC.

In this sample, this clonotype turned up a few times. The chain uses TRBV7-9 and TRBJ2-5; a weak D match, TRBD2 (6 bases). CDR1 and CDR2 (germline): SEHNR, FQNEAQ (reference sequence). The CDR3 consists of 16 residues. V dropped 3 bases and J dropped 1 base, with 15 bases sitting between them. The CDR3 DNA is TGTGCCAGCAGCTTGTCAGCGCGGGAACCCCAAGAGACCCAGTACTTC. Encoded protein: CASSLSAREPQETQYF.

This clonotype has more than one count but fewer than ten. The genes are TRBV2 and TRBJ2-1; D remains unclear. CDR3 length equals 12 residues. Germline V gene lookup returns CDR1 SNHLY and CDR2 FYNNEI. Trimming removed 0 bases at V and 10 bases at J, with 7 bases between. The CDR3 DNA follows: TGTGCCAGCAGTGAAGCTAACGGGGAGCAGTTCTTC. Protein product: CASSEANGEQFF.

CDR3 sequence (DNA): TGTGCCAGCAGTTACTCGGCAGGCAGGTACCCTGAAGCTTTCTTT. It encodes CASSYSAGRYPEAFF. The chain has TRBV6-2 or TRBV6-3 and TRBJ1-1; no clear D gene. Germline lookup yields CDR1 MNHEY and CDR2 SVGEGT. The germline V and J ends were trimmed by 0 bases and 6 bases, with 14 bases remaining between them. There are 15 residues in the CDR3.

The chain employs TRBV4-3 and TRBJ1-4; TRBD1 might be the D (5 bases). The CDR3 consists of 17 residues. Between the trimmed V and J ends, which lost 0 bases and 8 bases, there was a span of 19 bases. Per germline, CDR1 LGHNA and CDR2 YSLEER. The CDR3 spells CASSQDKWGVVVEKLFF. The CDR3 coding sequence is TGCGCCAGCAGCCAAGATAAGTGGGGGGTAGTAGTCGAAAAACTGTTTTTT.